A selection of T cell receptor beta chains follows, all from one sample in a study of CD8 T cells in Susac syndrome. Via MiXCR, TCRdb re-called the immunoSEQ multiplex PCR reads, giving one row per CDR3 protein. The top ten clones hold about 0.27% of a sample with about 25,000 distinct CDR3 sequences, 94% of them seen once. Sequenced sample: CD8+ T cells from PBMCs. All receptors derive from a human donor in good health. CDR3s include the opening cysteine and the closing phenylalanine or tryptophan. The D gene is left open where the match is weak. Some rows mark clone size as missing; the rest say once, few, many or name a class of expanded clone.

v_call	clone_size	j_call	d_call	cdr3_nt	cdr3_aa
TRBV19	NA	TRBJ2-2	TRBD1	TGTGCCAGTAGTATAGTAGGACAGGGGGCTTACACCGGGGAGCTGTTTTTT	CASSIVGQGAYTGELFF
TRBV20-1	NA	TRBJ1-5	NA	TGCAGTGCTAGAGATAAGAGGCACCCATTCACCCAGCCCCAGCATTTT	CSARDKRHPFTQPQHF
TRBV5-1	NA	TRBJ2-7	NA	TGCGCCAGCAGCTTGCAGGGCTACCTCGACCACGAGCAGTACTTC	CASSLQGYLDHEQYF
TRBV18	NA	TRBJ1-3	TRBD1	TGTGCCAGCTCACCAGGACAGGGGTACGGAAACACCATATATTTT	CASSPGQGYGNTIYF
TRBV6-1	NA	TRBJ2-2	NA	TGTGCCAGCAGTGAAGCCCAGGGGCCCCCGTCGCTTTGGGAGCTGTTTTTT	CASSEAQGPPSLWELFF
TRBV20-1	NA	TRBJ1-1	NA	TGCAGTGCTACCTACAGGGTACGGAACACTGAAGCTTTCTTT	CSATYRVRNTEAFF
TRBV7-9	NA	TRBJ1-3	NA	TGTGCCAGCAGCTGGCTGAACTCTGGAAGCACCATATATTTT	CASSWLNSGSTIYF
TRBV6-5	few	TRBJ1-2	NA	TGTGCCAGCACTCCCAACGTCCCGACGGGGGCTGGCTACACCTTC	CASTPNVPTGAGYTF
TRBV7-9	NA	TRBJ2-1	NA	TGTGCCAGCAGCTTAGCGCCTGACAATGAGCAGTTCTTC	CASSLAPDNEQFF
TRBV27	once	TRBJ1-2	NA	TGTGCCAGCAGTTTAACCGGGACATTAACCGGGACATCCTTC	CASSLTGTLTGTSF
TRBV10-2	NA	TRBJ1-6	NA	TGCGCCAGCAGTGAGTCGGGGGGAAGCAATTCACCCCTCCACTTT	CASSESGGSNSPLHF
TRBV7-6	NA	TRBJ1-2	NA	TGTGCCAGCAGCCCCCAACGGGGGGAGGGCTACACCTTC	CASSPQRGEGYTF
TRBV18	NA	TRBJ2-2	TRBD1	TGTGCCAGCTCATCAGGGGGATTTGACACCGGGGAGCTGTTTTTT	CASSSGGFDTGELFF
TRBV10-2	NA	TRBJ2-3	NA	TGCGCCAGCAGCCTCTGGGGGGCTTTGGATACGCAGTATTTT	CASSLWGALDTQYF
TRBV5-1	NA	TRBJ2-5	NA	TGCGCCAGCAGCCCCCGGGGGCCGTACCAAGAGACCCAGTACTTC	CASSPRGPYQETQYF
TRBV14	NA	TRBJ1-2	TRBD1	TGTGCCAGCAGCCAGGATTATGGGACAGGGATCTATGGCTACACCTTC	CASSQDYGTGIYGYTF
TRBV2	NA	TRBJ2-1	NA	TGTGCCAGCAGTGAAAGCCGGAACAATGAGCAGTTCTTC	CASSESRNNEQFF
TRBV13	NA	TRBJ2-4	NA	TGTGCCAGCAGCTTAGAGGGAACCAAAAACATTCAGTACTTC	CASSLEGTKNIQYF
TRBV6-4	NA	TRBJ1-5	NA	TGTGCCAGCAGTACCGACAGCAATCAGCCCCAGCATTTT	CASSTDSNQPQHF
TRBV6-2/TRBV6-3	NA	TRBJ1-6	NA	TGTGCCAGCACCGAAAGCTCCTATAATTCACCCCTCCACTTT	CASTESSYNSPLHF
TRBV10-2	NA	TRBJ1-2	NA	TGCGCCAGCAGGCGTGACAGTTTGTACACCTTC	CASRRDSLYTF
TRBV20-1	few	TRBJ2-5	TRBD2	TGCAGTGCTCAAACTAGCGGGGGCCTAAAGACCCAGTACTTC	CSAQTSGGLKTQYF
TRBV6-6	NA	TRBJ2-1	TRBD2	TGTGCCAGCAGTTACCGCGGGGGGCTCAATGAGCAGTTCTTC	CASSYRGGLNEQFF
TRBV20-1	NA	TRBJ1-1	NA	TGCAGTGCTAGGTGGGATTCGGAGGCTTTCTTT	CSARWDSEAFF
TRBV5-1	NA	TRBJ2-5	NA	TGCGCCAGCAGCTTCGGCAGGGCGGAGACCCAGTACTTC	CASSFGRAETQYF
TRBV12-3/TRBV12-4	NA	TRBJ2-1	NA	TGTGCCAGCAGCCCCCTGTGGGGGAATCTATACAATGAGCAGTTCTTC	CASSPLWGNLYNEQFF
TRBV20-1	NA	TRBJ2-7	NA	TGCAGTGCTAGATACCCCGGCAGGGCCTACGAGCAGTACTTC	CSARYPGRAYEQYF
TRBV6-2/TRBV6-3	NA	TRBJ1-1	TRBD1	TGTGCCAGCAGTTACCACAGGGGAGCTGAAGCTTTCTTT	CASSYHRGAEAFF
TRBV12-3/TRBV12-4	NA	TRBJ2-5	TRBD1	TGTGCCAGCACCCCGGACGCGAAGGGGGCTTTTGAGACCCAGTACTTC	CASTPDAKGAFETQYF
TRBV29-1	NA	TRBJ1-1	NA	TGCAGCGTGGGGGCCTCGAACACTGAAGCTTTCTTT	CSVGASNTEAFF
TRBV12-3/TRBV12-4	NA	TRBJ2-5	TRBD2	TGTGCCAGCAGTTGGACTAGCGGGGGGCGGTTCCAAGAGACCCAGTACTTC	CASSWTSGGRFQETQYF
TRBV7-9	NA	TRBJ1-4	TRBD1	TGTGCCAGCATCCCGGACAGGGGGCTTCACCCTAATGAAAAACTGTTTTTT	CASIPDRGLHPNEKLFF
TRBV2	NA	TRBJ2-7	NA	TGTGCCAGCAGTGAGTCTTTCAACTACTACGAGCAGTACTTC	CASSESFNYYEQYF
TRBV7-2	NA	TRBJ2-5	NA	TGTGCCAGCAGCTTAGGAGGGGAGTACCAAGAGACCCAGTACTTC	CASSLGGEYQETQYF